Sequencing of this TCR beta chain was carried out in a study of long-term antiretroviral therapy in people with HIV. Whole-study findings and limits: Dating from the mid-2000s to the late 2010s, the blood was possibly obtained under older ART regimens. Repertoires in HIV (unlike those of controls) had narrower CDR3 length ranges. Clones that had undergone expansion before ART dominated the repertoire at all time points.

The germline CDR1 and CDR2 sequences are SEHNR and FQNEAQ (reference sequence). V dropped 3 bases and J dropped 1; count of bases not matched to a gene: 5. This CDR3 spans 15 amino acids. immunoSEQ v3.0 was run at survey level. Generated by immunoSEQ multiplex PCR, the TCRdb table keeps only in-frame clones and is missing some. The sample lists 30,000 or so clones, approximately 86% seen once, with roughly 7.6% in the top ten. Worth noting for this clone: Its target is not known.

The sequenced sample was unsorted PBMCs, obtained 3 years after starting antiretroviral therapy. The TCR originated in a man in his forties or fifties with HIV. This sequence joins TRBV7-9 and TRBJ2-7; TRBD2 agrees at 8 bases. CDR3 loop: CASSFFSGKSYEQYF. The CDR3 DNA reads as TGTGCCAGCAGCTTTTTTAGCGGGAAGTCCTACGAGCAGTACTTC.